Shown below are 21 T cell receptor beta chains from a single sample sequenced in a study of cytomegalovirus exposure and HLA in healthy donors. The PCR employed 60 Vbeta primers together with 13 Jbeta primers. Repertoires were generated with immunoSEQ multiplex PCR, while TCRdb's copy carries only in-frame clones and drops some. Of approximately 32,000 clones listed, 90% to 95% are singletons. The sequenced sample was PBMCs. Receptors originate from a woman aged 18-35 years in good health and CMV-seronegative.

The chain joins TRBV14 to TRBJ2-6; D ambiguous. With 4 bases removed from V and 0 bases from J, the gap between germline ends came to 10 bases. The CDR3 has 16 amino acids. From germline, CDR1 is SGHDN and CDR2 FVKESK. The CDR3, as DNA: TGTGCCAGCAGCCGGCAGAAAGACTCTGGGGCCAACGTCCTGACTTTC. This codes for CASSRQKDSGANVLTF.

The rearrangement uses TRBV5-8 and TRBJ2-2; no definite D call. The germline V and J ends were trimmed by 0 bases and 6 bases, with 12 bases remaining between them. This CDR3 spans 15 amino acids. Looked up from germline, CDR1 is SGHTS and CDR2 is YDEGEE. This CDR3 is CASSLGLRGAGELFF. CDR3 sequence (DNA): TGTGCCAGCAGCTTGGGCCTAAGAGGAGCCGGGGAGCTGTTTTTT. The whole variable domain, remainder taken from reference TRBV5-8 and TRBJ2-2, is EAGVTQSPTHLIKTRGQQATLRCSPISGHTSVYWYQQALGLGLQFLLWYDEGEERNRGNFPPRFSGRQFPNYSSELNVNALELEDSALYLCASSLGLRGAGELFFGEGSRLTVL.

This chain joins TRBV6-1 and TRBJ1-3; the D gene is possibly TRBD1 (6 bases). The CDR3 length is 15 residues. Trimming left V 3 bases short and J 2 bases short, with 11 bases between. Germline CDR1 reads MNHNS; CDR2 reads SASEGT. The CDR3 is CASSEAGVPGNTIYF. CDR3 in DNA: TGTGCCAGCAGTGAGGCAGGGGTCCCTGGAAACACCATATATTTT.

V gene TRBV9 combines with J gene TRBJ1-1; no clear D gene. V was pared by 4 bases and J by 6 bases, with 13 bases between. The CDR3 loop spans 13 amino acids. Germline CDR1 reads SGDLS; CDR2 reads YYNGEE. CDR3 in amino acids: CASSPGQRAEAFF. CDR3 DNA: TGTGCCAGCAGCCCCGGCCAGAGGGCTGAAGCTTTCTTT.

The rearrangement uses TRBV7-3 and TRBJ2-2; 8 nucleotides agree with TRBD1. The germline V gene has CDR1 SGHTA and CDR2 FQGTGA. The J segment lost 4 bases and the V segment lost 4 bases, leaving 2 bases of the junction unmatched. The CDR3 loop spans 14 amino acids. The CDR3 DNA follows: TGTGCCAGCAGCTACACAGGGGGCACCGGGGAGCTGTTTTTT. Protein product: CASSYTGGTGELFF.

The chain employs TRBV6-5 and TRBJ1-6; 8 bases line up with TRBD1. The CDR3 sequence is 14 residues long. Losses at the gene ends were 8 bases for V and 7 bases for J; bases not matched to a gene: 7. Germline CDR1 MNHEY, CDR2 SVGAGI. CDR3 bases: TGTGCCAGCCGGACAGGGAAGGGAAATTCACCCCTCCACTTT. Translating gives CASRTGKGNSPLHF.

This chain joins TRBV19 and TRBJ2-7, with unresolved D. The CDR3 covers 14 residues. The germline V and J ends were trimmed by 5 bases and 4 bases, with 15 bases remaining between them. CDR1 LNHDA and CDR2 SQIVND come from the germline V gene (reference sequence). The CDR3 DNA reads TGTGCCAGTAGTTACGGATCCACCAGGTACGAGCAGTACTTC. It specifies CASSYGSTRYEQYF.

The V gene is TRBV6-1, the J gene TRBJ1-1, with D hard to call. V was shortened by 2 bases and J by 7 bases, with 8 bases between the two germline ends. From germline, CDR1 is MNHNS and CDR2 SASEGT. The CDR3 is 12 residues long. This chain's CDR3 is CASSEPSGEAFF. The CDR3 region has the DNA TGTGCCAGCAGTGAACCTTCCGGTGAAGCTTTCTTT.

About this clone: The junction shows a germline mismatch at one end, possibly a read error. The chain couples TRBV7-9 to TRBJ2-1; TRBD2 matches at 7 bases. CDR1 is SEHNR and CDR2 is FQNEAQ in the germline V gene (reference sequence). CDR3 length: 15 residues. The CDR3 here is CSSSSSGITYNEQFF. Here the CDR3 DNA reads TGTTCCAGCAGCTCCAGCGGGATTACCTACAATGAGCAGTTCTTC.

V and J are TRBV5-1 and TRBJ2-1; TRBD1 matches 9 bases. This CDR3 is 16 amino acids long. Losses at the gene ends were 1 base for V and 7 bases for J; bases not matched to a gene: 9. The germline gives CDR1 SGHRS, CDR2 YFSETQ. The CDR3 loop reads CASSLSPGQGYNEQFF. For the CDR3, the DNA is TGCGCCAGCAGCTTGAGTCCGGGACAGGGTTATAATGAGCAGTTCTTC.

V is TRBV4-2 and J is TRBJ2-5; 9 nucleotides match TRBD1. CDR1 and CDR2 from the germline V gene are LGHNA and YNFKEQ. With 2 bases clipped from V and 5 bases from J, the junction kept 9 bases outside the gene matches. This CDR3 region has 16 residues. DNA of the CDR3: TGTGCCAGCAGCCAAAGTCCCGGGACAGGGACGGAGACCCAGTACTTC. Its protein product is CASSQSPGTGTETQYF.

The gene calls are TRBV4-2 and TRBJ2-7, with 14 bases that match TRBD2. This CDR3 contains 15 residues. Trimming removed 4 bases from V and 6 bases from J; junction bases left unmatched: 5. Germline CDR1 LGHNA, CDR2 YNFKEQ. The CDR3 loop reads CASSLGTSGSGEQYF. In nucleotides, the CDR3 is TGTGCCAGCAGCCTAGGGACTAGCGGGAGTGGCGAGCAGTACTTC.

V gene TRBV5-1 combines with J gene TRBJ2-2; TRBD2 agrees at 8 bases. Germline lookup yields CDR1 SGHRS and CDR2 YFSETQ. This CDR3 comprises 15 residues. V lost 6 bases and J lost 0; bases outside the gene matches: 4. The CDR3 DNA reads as TGCGCCAGCATCGCTAGCGGGCCGAACACCGGGGAGCTGTTTTTT. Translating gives CASIASGPNTGELFF. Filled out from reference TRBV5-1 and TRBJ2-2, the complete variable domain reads KAGVTQTPRYLIKTRGQQVTLSCSPISGHRSVSWYQQTPGQGLQFLFEYFSETQRNKGNFPGRFSGRQFSNSRSEMNVSTLELGDSALYLCASIASGPNTGELFFGEGSRLTVL.

The CDR3 bases are TGTGCCAGCAGCTTGGGACAGGGGGATCAGCCCCAGCATTTT. Amino acid sequence: CASSLGQGDQPQHF. The J gene is TRBJ1-5, the V gene TRBV7-2; TRBD1 matches 11 bases. The CDR3 runs to 14 residues. V shed 3 bases and J 5 bases; nucleotides not matched to a gene: 0. Germline V gives CDR1 SGHTA, CDR2 FQGNSA.

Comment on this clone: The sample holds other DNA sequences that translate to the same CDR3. The CDR3 region is CASSLSLVAVYNEQFF. DNA for the CDR3: TGTGCCAGCAGCTTAAGCCTGGTAGCGGTTTACAATGAGCAGTTCTTC. V is TRBV28 and J is TRBJ2-1; a weak D match, TRBD2 (6 bases). The ends were cut back, 6 bases at V and 4 bases at J, with 19 bases in the middle. Germline CDR1 reads MDHEN; CDR2 reads SYDVKM. The CDR3 loop spans 16 amino acids.

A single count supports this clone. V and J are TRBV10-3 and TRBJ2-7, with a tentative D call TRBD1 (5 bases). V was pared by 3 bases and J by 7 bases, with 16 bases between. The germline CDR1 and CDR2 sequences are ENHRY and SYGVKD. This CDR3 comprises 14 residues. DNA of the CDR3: TGTGCCATCAGTGAAGGGGCCGCCCTACAAGAGCAGTACTTC. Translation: CAISEGAALQEQYF.

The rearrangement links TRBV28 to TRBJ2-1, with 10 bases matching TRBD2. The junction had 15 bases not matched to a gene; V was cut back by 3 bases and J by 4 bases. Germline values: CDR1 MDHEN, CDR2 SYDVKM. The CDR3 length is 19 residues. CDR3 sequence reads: CASSFEGLAGEAGYNEQFF. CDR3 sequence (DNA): TGTGCCAGCAGTTTCGAGGGGCTAGCGGGAGAGGCCGGTTACAATGAGCAGTTCTTC.

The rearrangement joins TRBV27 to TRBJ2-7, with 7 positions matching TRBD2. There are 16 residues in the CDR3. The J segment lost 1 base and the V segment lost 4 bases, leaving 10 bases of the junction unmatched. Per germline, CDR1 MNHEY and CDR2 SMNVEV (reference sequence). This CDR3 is CASSSELASASYEQYF. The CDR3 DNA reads TGTGCCAGCAGTTCCGAACTAGCGAGCGCATCCTACGAGCAGTACTTC.

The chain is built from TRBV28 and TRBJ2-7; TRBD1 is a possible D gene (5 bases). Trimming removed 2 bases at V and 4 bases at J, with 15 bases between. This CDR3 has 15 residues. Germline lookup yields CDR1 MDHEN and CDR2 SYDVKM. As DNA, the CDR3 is TGTGCCAGCAGTTTAAGGGTCAGGGTAGGGTACGAGCAGTACTTC. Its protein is CASSLRVRVGYEQYF. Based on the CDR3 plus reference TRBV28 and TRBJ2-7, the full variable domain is DVKVTQSSRYLVKRTGEKVFLECVQDMDHENMFWYRQDPGLGLRLIYFSYDVKMKEKGDIPEGYSVSREKKERFSLILESASTNQTSMYLCASSLRVRVGYEQYFGPGTRLTVT.

Written as DNA, the CDR3 is TGTGCCAGCAGTTTTTGGGGGGGCAGTCCCGAATACGAGCAGTACTTC. This codes for CASSFWGGSPEYEQYF. The chain uses TRBV27 and TRBJ2-7, with D possibly matching TRBD2 (7 bases). This CDR3 spans 16 amino acids. Germline V gives CDR1 MNHEY, CDR2 SMNVEV (reference sequence). V lost 3 bases, J lost 4 bases, and 19 bases lay in between.

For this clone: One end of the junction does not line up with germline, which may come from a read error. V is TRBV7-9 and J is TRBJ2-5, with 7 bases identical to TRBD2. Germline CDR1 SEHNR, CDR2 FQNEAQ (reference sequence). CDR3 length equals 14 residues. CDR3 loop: CSSSFRLAEETQYF. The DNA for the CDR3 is TGTTCCAGCAGCTTTCGGCTAGCGGAAGAGACCCAGTACTTC.